A single sample gave rise to the 27 T cell receptor beta chains below, sequenced in a study of OX40 agonist ivuxolimab in advanced cancers. Assay: immunoSEQ multiplex PCR; the TCRdb copy retains only in-frame clones and omits some. The sample has around 93,000 clones; around nine tenths are singletons. The input for sequencing was CD4+ or CD8+ T cells sorted from blood, taken in a trial of the OX40 agonist ivuxolimab. All receptors derive from an adult with an advanced solid tumor such as melanoma, head and neck, liver or kidney cancer.

The V call is TRBV5-6, the J call TRBJ2-2, with 8 bases matching TRBD1. This CDR3 is built from 17 residues. The V segment lost 3 bases and the J segment 6 bases; nucleotides outside the gene matches: 13. Germline lookup yields CDR1 SGHDT and CDR2 YYEEEE. CDR3 DNA sequence: TGTGCCAGCAGCTGGCGGTCGTTGGACAGGGACCCCGGGGAGCTGTTTTTT. Its protein is CASSWRSLDRDPGELFF.

The V call is TRBV4-3, the J call TRBJ2-1; D tentatively fits TRBD1 or TRBD2 (6 bases each). CDR1 and CDR2 (germline): LGHNA, YSLEER. This CDR3 is 17 amino acids long. The V gene lost 5 bases and the J gene lost 0 bases, with 17 bases spanning the gap. DNA of the CDR3: TGCGCCAGCAGCGAGAGGGGGGCTTCCACCTCCTACAATGAGCAGTTCTTC. Translating it yields CASSERGASTSYNEQFF.

This clone was seen once. The chain couples TRBV18 to TRBJ1-4, with D possibly matching TRBD1 (6 bases). The CDR3 has 13 residues. Trimming removed 5 bases from V and 6 bases from J, with 10 bases in between. Per the germline V gene, CDR1 is KGHSH and CDR2 is LQKENI. DNA for the CDR3: TGTGCCAGCTCATCAGGGGCCCATGAAAAACTGTTTTTT. As protein: CASSSGAHEKLFF.

The chain combines TRBV29-1 with TRBJ2-3; D unresolved. The germline V gene has CDR1 SQVTM and CDR2 ANQGSEA. Between the trimmed V and J ends, which lost 1 base and 1 base, there was a span of 6 bases. This CDR3 is 13 amino acids long. CDR3 DNA sequence: TGCAGCGTTGAAGTGGTCGGCACAGATACGCAGTATTTT. Its translation: CSVEVVGTDTQYF.

The chain links TRBV7-2 to TRBJ2-7, with D perhaps matching TRBD1 or TRBD2 (6 bases each). This CDR3 contains 15 residues. Trimming took 5 bases from V and 3 from J, leaving 17 bases between them. CDR1 is SGHTA, CDR2 FQGNSA, per germline. CDR3 loop: CASSPGGHTFYEQYF. The CDR3 DNA reads as TGTGCCAGCAGCCCCGGGGGCCACACTTTCTACGAGCAGTACTTC. Variable domain in full (rest from reference TRBV7-2 and TRBJ2-7): GAGVSQSPSNKVTEKGKDVELRCDPISGHTALYWYRQSLGQGLEFLIYFQGNSAPDKSGLPSDRFSAERTGGSVSTLTIQRTQQEDSAVYLCASSPGGHTFYEQYFGPGTRLTVT.

The CDR3 region has the DNA TGTGCCAGCAGTATTGCGCAGCCAACCCCGAAATCGGGGACCCAGTACTTC. This gives the protein CASSIAQPTPKSGTQYF. The J gene is TRBJ2-5, the V gene TRBV5-4; D remains ambiguous. Germline values: CDR1 SGHNT, CDR2 YYREEE (reference sequence). The CDR3 consists of 17 residues. V lost 5 bases, J lost 7 bases, and 27 bases lay in between.

This chain uses TRBV7-2 with TRBJ2-2; tentative D call: TRBD1 (5 bases). The length of the CDR3 is 15 residues. Trimming shortened V by 3 bases and J by 1 base, and 9 bases separated the two germline ends. Looked up from germline, CDR1 is SGHTA and CDR2 is FQGNSA. This CDR3 is CASSLRTRNTGELFF. As DNA, the CDR3 is TGTGCCAGCAGCTTGCGGACACGGAACACCGGGGAGCTGTTTTTT. The variable domain in full, with the rest retrieved from reference TRBV7-2 and TRBJ2-2, is GAGVSQSPSNKVTEKGKDVELRCDPISGHTALYWYRQSLGQGLEFLIYFQGNSAPDKSGLPSDRFSAERTGGSVSTLTIQRTQQEDSAVYLCASSLRTRNTGELFFGEGSRLTVL.

V gene TRBV5-8 combines with J gene TRBJ1-3, with D uncertain. V gave up 0 bases and J gave up 4 bases, with 5 bases separating them. This CDR3 spans 13 amino acids. Per the germline V gene, CDR1 is SGHTS and CDR2 is YDEGEE. Written as DNA, the CDR3 is TGTGCCAGCAGCTTGGCCGGAGGAAACACCATATATTTT. Its protein is CASSLAGGNTIYF. Full variable domain (missing parts from reference TRBV5-8 and TRBJ1-3): EAGVTQSPTHLIKTRGQQATLRCSPISGHTSVYWYQQALGLGLQFLLWYDEGEERNRGNFPPRFSGRQFPNYSSELNVNALELEDSALYLCASSLAGGNTIYFGEGSWLTVV.

V gene TRBV29-1 combines with J gene TRBJ2-7; 9 nucleotides match TRBD1. This CDR3 contains 13 residues. The germline V gene has CDR1 SQVTM and CDR2 ANQGSEA. Trimming took 3 bases from V and 2 from J; bases not matched to a gene: 2. CDR3 DNA: TGCAGCGTTGATGGGACAGGGACCTACGAGCAGTACTTC. Translation gives CSVDGTGTYEQYF.

This rearrangement joins TRBV19 to TRBJ2-1, with 12 bases fitting TRBD2. The CDR3 totals 15 residues. Germline CDR1 reads LNHDA; CDR2 reads SQIVND (reference sequence). Losses at the gene ends were 7 bases for V and 8 bases for J; bases not matched to a gene: 9. CDR3 sequence reads: CASTPWTSGKDEQFF. In DNA form, the CDR3 reads TGTGCCAGTACCCCATGGACTAGCGGGAAAGATGAGCAGTTCTTC.

This chain uses TRBV2 with TRBJ2-2; TRBD2 might be the D (6 bases). CDR3 size: 15 residues. CDR1 and CDR2 (germline): SNHLY, FYNNEI. The V end lost 7 bases, the J end lost 0 bases, and 12 bases lay between the germline ends. The CDR3 is CASKTGATNTGELFF. The CDR3 nucleotides are TGTGCCAGCAAGACGGGAGCGACGAACACCGGGGAGCTGTTTTTT.

This chain uses TRBV9 with TRBJ1-2; tentatively, D is TRBD1 (6 bases). The CDR3 spans 13 residues. With 0 bases removed from V and 7 bases from J, the gap between germline ends came to 10 bases. Looked up from germline, CDR1 is SGDLS and CDR2 is YYNGEE. Here the CDR3 reads CASSVALGGGYTF. CDR3 coding DNA: TGTGCCAGCAGCGTAGCTCTAGGGGGTGGCTACACCTTC.

This chain connects TRBV9 to TRBJ2-5; D might be TRBD2 (5 bases). Trimming left V 0 bases short and J 2 bases short, with 8 bases between. Germline loops: CDR1 SGDLS, CDR2 YYNGEE. This CDR3 comprises 14 residues. The CDR3 DNA follows: TGTGCCAGCAGCGTAGGGACTCTACAAGAGACCCAGTACTTC. It is translated as CASSVGTLQETQYF.

This sequence joins TRBV25-1 and TRBJ2-5; no firm D call. With 5 bases removed from V and 5 bases from J, the gap between germline ends came to 12 bases. CDR1 and CDR2 from the germline V gene are MGHDK and SYGVNS. CDR3 length: 13 amino acids. CDR3 coding DNA: TGTGCCAGCAGTTTCGGCCTCGGGGAGACCCAGTACTTC. It encodes CASSFGLGETQYF.

Concerning this clone itself: One end of the junction does not line up with germline, which may come from a read error. The chain carries TRBV10-2 and TRBJ2-5, with 7 bases aligning to TRBD2. CDR3 length: 15 amino acids. Germline V gene lookup returns CDR1 WSHSY and CDR2 SAAADI. Here the CDR3 DNA reads TGCGCCGGCAGTGACGTGGGAGGGCCGTCACAGACCCAGTACTTC. Translation gives CAGSDVGGPSQTQYF.

Only one count was recorded for this clone. The CDR3 here is CASSSPTSGDGETQYF. The CDR3, as DNA: TGTGCCAGCAGCTCTCCGACTAGCGGGGACGGAGAGACCCAGTACTTC. This chain joins TRBV7-3 and TRBJ2-5; TRBD2 agrees at 11 bases. Trimming at V came to 4 bases and at J to 4 bases, leaving 8 bases not matched to a gene. The CDR3 covers 16 residues. Germline CDR1 reads SGHTA; CDR2 reads FQGTGA.

This chain uses TRBV11-2 with TRBJ1-4; D gene unclear. Trimming left V 2 bases short and J 4 bases short, with 20 bases between. Germline-derived CDR1 and CDR2 are SGHAT and FQNNGV. CDR3 length: 18 residues. CDR3 region: CASSLFGEKGTGNEKLFF. The CDR3 region has the DNA TGTGCCAGCAGCTTATTTGGGGAAAAAGGTACGGGTAATGAAAAACTGTTTTTT.

In this sample, this clone is medium-sized. This sequence joins TRBV5-1 and TRBJ1-2, with D perhaps TRBD1 (5 bases). Germline V CDR1 and CDR2: SGHRS, YFSETQ. Trimming removed 4 bases from V and 2 bases from J, with 12 bases in between. The CDR3 is 14 residues long. The DNA for the CDR3 is TGCGCCAGCAGCCCCCGCGACAGAAACTATGGCTACACCTTC. It translates to CASSPRDRNYGYTF.

This clone showed up just once. The chain employs TRBV11-2 and TRBJ1-4; D remains ambiguous. The V and J ends lost 5 bases and 5 bases respectively, with 9 bases between them. The germline V gene encodes CDR1 SGHAT and CDR2 FQNNGV. The CDR3 runs to 13 residues. As DNA, the CDR3 is TGTGCCAGCAGCCGCGAGAGAAATGAAAAACTGTTTTTT. Amino acid sequence: CASSRERNEKLFF.

The chain recombines TRBV10-1 with TRBJ2-5; TRBD1 agrees at 9 bases. CDR3 length: 15 amino acids. CDR1 and CDR2 (germline): WNHNN, SYGVQD (reference sequence). The V and J ends lost 3 bases and 3 bases, in that order; junction bases with no gene match: 5. CDR3 bases: TGCGCCAGCAGTGACTCGACAGGGGGGAAAGAGACCCAGTACTTC. It specifies CASSDSTGGKETQYF.

The chain employs TRBV6-1 and TRBJ2-5; TRBD2 matches 7 bases. The V segment lost 2 bases and the J segment 5 bases; nucleotides outside the gene matches: 5. This CDR3 comprises 14 residues. Germline V gene data show CDR1 as MNHNS and CDR2 as SASEGT. CDR3 protein: CASSENAGRETQYF. The CDR3 DNA is TGTGCCAGCAGTGAAAACGCCGGGAGGGAGACCCAGTACTTC.

This clone turned up a few times. The chain couples TRBV2 to TRBJ2-4; tentatively, D is TRBD1 (5 bases). The ends were cut back, 6 bases at V and 3 bases at J, with 15 bases in the middle. The germline V gene has CDR1 SNHLY and CDR2 FYNNEI. The CDR3 has 15 residues. As DNA, the CDR3 is TGTGCCAGCAGCGTAGAGCTAGGGGACAAAAACATTCAGTACTTC. It translates to CASSVELGDKNIQYF. Variable domain in full (rest from reference TRBV2 and TRBJ2-4): EPEVTQTPSHQVTQMGQEVILRCVPISNHLYFYWYRQILGQKVEFLVSFYNNEISEKSEIFDDQFSVERPDGSNFTLKIRSTKLEDSAMYFCASSVELGDKNIQYFGAGTRLSVL.

V gene TRBV5-6 combines with J gene TRBJ1-3, with D possibly matching TRBD1 (6 bases). Trimming shortened V by 1 base and J by 0 bases, and 8 bases separated the two germline ends. The CDR3 consists of 15 residues. Germline V gives CDR1 SGHDT, CDR2 YYEEEE. This chain's CDR3 is CASSLKGGSGNTIYF. CDR3 DNA sequence: TGTGCCAGCAGCTTGAAGGGGGGCTCTGGAAACACCATATATTTT.

This chain links TRBV5-4 with TRBJ2-1, with D perhaps TRBD1 (6 bases). Germline assignment: CDR1 SGHNT and CDR2 YYREEE (reference sequence). CDR3 length: 12 amino acids. Trimming left V 4 bases short and J 7 bases short, with 9 bases between. The CDR3 nucleotides are TGTGCCAGCAGCCCGACAGGAAATGAGCAGTTCTTC. Translating gives CASSPTGNEQFF.

This clone was recorded once. The chain combines TRBV7-2 with TRBJ2-5; 10 positions agree with TRBD2. The DNA end is more similar to TRBJ2-7, so the J call may be wrong. The CDR3 extends over 15 amino acids. The germline V gene has CDR1 SGHTA and CDR2 FQGNSA. In nucleotides, the CDR3 is TGTGCCAGCAGGCCAAGGACTAGCGGAGCGTACGAGCAGTACTTC. Translated: CASRPRTSGAYEQYF.

The chain couples TRBV14 to TRBJ2-1; 11 bases are shared with TRBD2. V lost 2 bases and J lost 6; bases outside the gene matches: 3. Germline lookup yields CDR1 SGHDN and CDR2 FVKESK. The CDR3 totals 15 residues. The CDR3 region is CASSQLAGGFNEQFF. CDR3 sequence (DNA): TGTGCCAGCAGCCAACTAGCGGGGGGCTTCAATGAGCAGTTCTTC.

V is TRBV13 and J is TRBJ2-1; D might be TRBD1 or TRBD2, each matching 6 bases. Germline V CDR1 and CDR2: PRHDT, FYEKMQ (reference sequence). Trimming pared 7 bases from V and 0 bases from J, leaving 19 bases between. This CDR3 is built from 17 residues. The DNA of the CDR3 is TGTGCCAGCATCAAGCCCGGGGGCCCCAGCTCCTACAATGAGCAGTTCTTC. This sequence encodes CASIKPGGPSSYNEQFF.